A single T cell receptor (beta chain) is shown here with its context. The data derive from a study of T cells after somatic rescue of genetic block. CDR1 is MGHRA, CDR2 YSYEKL, per germline. CDR3 length: 15 residues. V was pared by 2 bases and J by 1 base, with 0 bases of the junction left unmatched. TCRdb keeps only in-frame clones here, not all; method: immunoSEQ multiplex PCR. Here the sample spans 68,000 or so clones, 85% to 95% being singletons. This clonotype originated in a man in his forties. This chain uses TRBV4-1 with TRBJ2-3, with 10 bases identical to TRBD2. Sample: peripheral blood mononuclear cells (PBMCs). DNA of the CDR3: TGCGCCAGCAGCCAACTAGCGGGGGGCACAGATACGCAGTATTTT. Translation gives CASSQLAGGTDTQYF.